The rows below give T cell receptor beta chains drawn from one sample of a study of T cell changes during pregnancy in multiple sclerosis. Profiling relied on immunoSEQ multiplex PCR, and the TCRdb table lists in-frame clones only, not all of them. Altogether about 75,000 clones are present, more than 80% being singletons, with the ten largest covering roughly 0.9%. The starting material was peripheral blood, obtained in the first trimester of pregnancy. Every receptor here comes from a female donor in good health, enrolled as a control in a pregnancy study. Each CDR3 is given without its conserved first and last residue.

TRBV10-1,ASSSGLAGRTDTQY
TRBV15,ATSRDFNQPQH
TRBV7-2,ASSLDIAQY
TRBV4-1,ASSQVLTGAYEQY
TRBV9,ASSVTQFYNEQF
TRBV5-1,ASSPTGEVNQPQH
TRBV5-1,ASSRDSREGYT
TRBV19,ASSTPLWDTGHGYT
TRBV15,ATSKDRATKNIQY
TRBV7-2,ASSPPGLAGQETQY
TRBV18,ASSLPRGQETQY
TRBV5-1,ASSLEGVGGYT
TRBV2,ASKIQGALLENEKLF
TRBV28,ASSWETSGFGTQY
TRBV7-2,ASSITGNTEAF
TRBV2,ASRETGPGNQPQH
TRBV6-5,ASSSVSGFNYEQY
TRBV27,ASSFSGTGYEKLF
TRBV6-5,ASSYSLAGELF
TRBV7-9,ASSFLTGTYNEQF
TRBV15,ATSWDRGPNTEAF